One T cell receptor (beta chain) is described in this entry. The investigators collected lesional scalp punch biopsies and peripheral blood from alopecia areata patients. It was cDNA, reverse transcribed from extracted RNA, that served as the sequencing template. TCRdb's table, derived via immunoSEQ multiplex PCR, lists solely in-frame clones and lacks some. The table records about 98,000 clones, around two fifths of them present only once. The sample belongs to a study of CD8+ T cells in alopecia areata. Study-wide background: Treated patients took oral tofacitinib at 5 to 10 mg twice daily. A 6-month off-drug phase came after tofacitinib, which had lasted 6 to 18 months.

The J segment lost 7 bases and the V segment lost 4 bases, leaving 5 bases of the junction unmatched. The CDR3 loop spans 14 amino acids. The V gene's germline CDR1 is SQVTM and CDR2 ANQGSEA. The specimen sequenced was CD4+ T cells sorted from blood. This TCR was recovered from a human donor with alopecia areata. J is TRBJ2-6 and V is TRBV29-1; 9 bases line up with TRBD1. CDR3 nucleotides: TGCAGCGTTGGGGGGGACAGGGAAGCCAACGTCCTGACTTTC. Translated, it gives CSVGGDREANVLTF.